One sample yielded the 18 T cell receptor beta chains listed below, sequenced in a study of a mutant IDH1 vaccine in newly diagnosed glioma. Assay used: immunoSEQ multiplex PCR; TCRdb lists only in-frame clones, some missing. The table lists nearly 15,000 clones, approximately 90% of them singletons, with roughly 10% in the top ten. Documented time point: baseline, week 1 (first vaccination visit). The sample's treatment: pre-vaccination baseline after standard-of-care therapy. The sample here was PBMCs, taken from a glioma patient treated with radiotherapy, temozolomide or both. Receptors were obtained from a woman in her 40s with glioma. Some clones in this sample may be carry-over from other donors' samples.

V and J are TRBV6-5 and TRBJ1-2; possible D gene TRBD1, 5 bases. Germline CDR1 reads MNHEY; CDR2 reads SVGAGI. V was shortened by 3 bases and J by 7 bases, with 9 bases between the two germline ends. This CDR3 spans 12 amino acids. The CDR3 region is CASSYGAGGYTF. DNA for the CDR3: TGTGCCAGCAGTTATGGGGCCGGTGGCTACACCTTC.

The V and J genes are TRBV2 and TRBJ1-2, with TRBD1 matching over 8 bases. This CDR3 comprises 13 residues. Per germline, CDR1 SNHLY and CDR2 FYNNEI. The trim removed 8 bases at V and 8 bases at J, leaving 10 bases unmatched. The CDR3 sequence is CASQDRVKEGYTF. In DNA, the CDR3 is TGTGCCAGCCAGGACAGGGTAAAGGAGGGCTACACCTTC.

The chain combines TRBV5-1 with TRBJ1-1, with TRBD1 matching over 7 bases. Germline loops: CDR1 SGHRS, CDR2 YFSETQ. The length of the CDR3 is 11 residues. The J segment lost 5 bases and the V segment lost 9 bases, leaving 4 bases of the junction unmatched. CDR3 amino acids: CATRGETEAFF. The CDR3 coding sequence is TGCGCCACCAGGGGGGAAACTGAAGCTTTCTTT.

The chain recombines TRBV27 with TRBJ1-6; TRBD1 matches 9 bases. Germline CDR1 and CDR2: MNHEY and SMNVEV (reference sequence). This CDR3 has 14 amino acids. J lost 5 bases, V lost 6 bases, and 2 bases had no gene match. Here the CDR3 reads CASSGQGNNSPLHF. CDR3 in DNA: TGTGCCAGCAGCGGACAGGGGAATAATTCACCCCTCCACTTT.

V gene TRBV7-2 combines with J gene TRBJ1-2; possibly TRBD1 for D (5 bases). The CDR3 has 14 residues. CDR1 and CDR2 (germline): SGHTA, FQGNSA. Trimming took 5 bases from V and 4 from J, leaving 14 bases between them. Here the CDR3 DNA reads TGTGCCAGCAGCGGTCAGGGACTGATCTATGGCTACACCTTC. Residues: CASSGQGLIYGYTF.

The gene calls are TRBV27 and TRBJ1-2; no firm D call. Trimming stripped 2 bases from V and 0 bases from J, with 7 bases between. This CDR3 has 14 amino acids. Germline V lookup: CDR1 MNHEY, CDR2 SMNVEV (reference sequence). CDR3 protein: CASSLGGTNYGYTF. For the CDR3, the DNA is TGTGCCAGCAGTTTAGGAGGGACTAACTATGGCTACACCTTC.

The chain has TRBV19 and TRBJ2-2; D is uncertain. CDR1 LNHDA and CDR2 SQIVND come from the germline V gene (reference sequence). The CDR3 spans 16 residues. The V and J ends lost 7 bases and 7 bases respectively, with 22 bases between them. In DNA form, the CDR3 reads TGTGCCAGTACCCGAGACTCTCTTAAACGAGGCGGGGAGCTGTTTTTT. Protein: CASTRDSLKRGGELFF.

This clone was seen only once. J is TRBJ1-5 and V is TRBV2; D not certain. Germline V gives CDR1 SNHLY, CDR2 FYNNEI. With 3 bases removed from V and 0 bases from J, the gap between germline ends came to 6 bases. CDR3 length equals 14 residues. In nucleotides, the CDR3 is TGTGCCAGCAGTGAGCAGTATAGCAATCAGCCCCAGCATTTT. Translated, it gives CASSEQYSNQPQHF.

The chain uses TRBV18 and TRBJ1-1, with 11 bases matching TRBD1. Germline V CDR1 and CDR2: KGHSH, LQKENI. J was trimmed by 5 bases and V by 6 bases; bases with no gene match: 14. The CDR3 length is 17 residues. The CDR3 reads CASSAPGQGEFLTEAFF. CDR3 bases: TGTGCCAGCTCGGCACCGGGACAGGGGGAATTCTTGACTGAAGCTTTCTTT.

V usage is TRBV7-9 and J usage is TRBJ2-7; 9 bases map to TRBD1. CDR1 is SEHNR and CDR2 is FQNEAQ in the germline V gene (reference sequence). This CDR3 comprises 14 residues. Trimming cost V 5 bases and J 6 bases; bases outside gene matches: 8. The CDR3 sequence is CASSGGTGNPEQYF. The DNA of the CDR3 is TGTGCCAGCAGCGGCGGGACAGGGAACCCCGAGCAGTACTTC.

This sequence joins TRBV27 and TRBJ1-3, with D uncertain. CDR1 MNHEY and CDR2 SMNVEV come from the germline V gene (reference sequence). The CDR3 totals 14 residues. V lost 0 bases, J lost 2 bases, and 5 bases lay in between. CDR3 DNA sequence: TGTGCCAGCAGTTTATCGGTAGCTGGAAACACCATATATTTT. Residues: CASSLSVAGNTIYF.

This clone was detected only a few times. The rearrangement joins TRBV7-9 to TRBJ1-1; a weak D match, TRBD1 (5 bases). V was pared by 5 bases and J by 2 bases, with 21 bases between. The germline CDR1 and CDR2 sequences are SEHNR and FQNEAQ (reference sequence). The CDR3 is 17 residues long. In DNA form, the CDR3 reads TGTGCCAGCAGCCCCTTAGGCCGGGGGTGGGAAAACACTGAAGCTTTCTTT. Amino acids: CASSPLGRGWENTEAFF.

The chain combines TRBV5-1 with TRBJ1-1; D unresolved. With 5 bases removed from V and 1 base from J, the gap between germline ends came to 12 bases. Per germline, CDR1 SGHRS and CDR2 YFSETQ. The CDR3 length is 14 residues. In nucleotides, the CDR3 is TGCGCCAGCAGTTATATGTCCCAGAACACTGAAGCTTTCTTT. Residues: CASSYMSQNTEAFF.

The chain combines TRBV28 with TRBJ2-7; D uncertain. The CDR3 is made up of 11 amino acids. CDR1 MDHEN and CDR2 SYDVKM come from the germline V gene. The V gene lost 2 bases and the J gene lost 3 bases, with 2 bases spanning the gap. The CDR3 DNA reads as TGTGCCAGCAGTTTAGACTACGAGCAGTACTTC. Translated: CASSLDYEQYF.

V and J are TRBV18 and TRBJ1-1; TRBD1 matches 11 bases. The germline gives CDR1 KGHSH, CDR2 LQKENI. Trimming at V came to 3 bases and at J to 5 bases, leaving 8 bases not matched to a gene. The CDR3 contains 16 residues. The CDR3 bases are TGTGCCAGCTCACCGCCGGGACAGGGGGACGGGACTGAAGCTTTCTTT. Amino acids: CASSPPGQGDGTEAFF.

The chain combines TRBV6-5 with TRBJ1-5; 8 bases align to TRBD1. The CDR3 contains 14 residues. The germline V gene encodes CDR1 MNHEY and CDR2 SVGAGI. The ends lost 9 bases at V and 1 base at J; junction bases unmatched: 5. CDR3: CASWTGSSNQPQHF. CDR3 in DNA: TGTGCCAGTTGGACAGGGTCAAGCAATCAGCCCCAGCATTTT.

In this sample, this clone turned up once. The chain links TRBV7-2 to TRBJ1-2, with 8 bases identical to TRBD1. Germline CDR1 is SGHTA and CDR2 is FQGNSA. Trimming removed 1 base from V and 4 bases from J; junction bases left unmatched: 11. This CDR3 contains 17 residues. The CDR3 loop is CASSLDNPTGAPYGYTF. In nucleotides, the CDR3 is TGTGCCAGCAGCTTAGATAATCCGACAGGGGCTCCCTATGGCTACACCTTC.

The chain links TRBV15 to TRBJ2-1; TRBD2 is a possible D gene (7 bases). Per germline, CDR1 LNHNV and CDR2 YYDKDF (reference sequence). The CDR3 contains 15 residues. Deletions cut 3 bases from V and 4 bases from J, with 13 bases between. As DNA, the CDR3 is TGTGCCACCAGCAGCGCGGGGGCGGGGTACAATGAGCAGTTCTTC. Amino acid sequence: CATSSAGAGYNEQFF.